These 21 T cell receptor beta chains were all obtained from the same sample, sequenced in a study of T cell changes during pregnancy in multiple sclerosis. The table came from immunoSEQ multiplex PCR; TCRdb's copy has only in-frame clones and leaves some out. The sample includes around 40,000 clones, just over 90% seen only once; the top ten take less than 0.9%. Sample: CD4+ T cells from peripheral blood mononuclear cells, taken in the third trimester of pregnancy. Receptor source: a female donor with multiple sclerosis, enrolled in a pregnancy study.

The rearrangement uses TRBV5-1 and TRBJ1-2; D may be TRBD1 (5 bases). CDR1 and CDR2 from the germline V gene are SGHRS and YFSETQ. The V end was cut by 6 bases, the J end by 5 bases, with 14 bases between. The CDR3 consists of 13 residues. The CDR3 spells CASTLDSLYGYTF. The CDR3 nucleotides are TGCGCCAGCACCCTCGACAGTCTTTATGGCTACACCTTC.

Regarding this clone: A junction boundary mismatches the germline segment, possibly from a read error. In DNA, the CDR3 is TGTGCCAGAGGGCCTAGCGGGAGAGATGACGAGCGGTACTTC. This codes for CARGPSGRDDERYF. The rearrangement joins TRBV5-3 to TRBJ2-7, with TRBD2 matching 10 bases. TRBV5-3 falls under the ORF class, with uncertain function. This CDR3 is 14 amino acids long.

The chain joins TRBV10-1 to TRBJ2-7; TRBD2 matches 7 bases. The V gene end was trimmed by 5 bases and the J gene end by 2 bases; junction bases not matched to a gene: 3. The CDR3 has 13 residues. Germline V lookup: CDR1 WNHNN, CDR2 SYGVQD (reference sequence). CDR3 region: CASSRLATYEQYF. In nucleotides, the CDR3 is TGCGCCAGCAGTAGACTAGCAACCTACGAGCAGTACTTC.

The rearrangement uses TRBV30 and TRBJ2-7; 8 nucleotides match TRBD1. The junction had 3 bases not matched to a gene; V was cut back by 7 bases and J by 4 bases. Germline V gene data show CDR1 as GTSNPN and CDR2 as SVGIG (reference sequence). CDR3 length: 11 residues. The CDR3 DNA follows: TGTGCCTCAGGACAGGGATACGAGCAGTACTTC. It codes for CASGQGYEQYF.

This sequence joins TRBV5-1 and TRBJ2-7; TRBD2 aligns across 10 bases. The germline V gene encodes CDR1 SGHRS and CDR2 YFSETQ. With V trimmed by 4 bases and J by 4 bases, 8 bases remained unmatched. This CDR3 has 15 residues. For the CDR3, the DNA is TGCGCCAGCAGCGTCGGACTAGCGGCTTGGTACGAGCAGTACTTC. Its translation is CASSVGLAAWYEQYF.

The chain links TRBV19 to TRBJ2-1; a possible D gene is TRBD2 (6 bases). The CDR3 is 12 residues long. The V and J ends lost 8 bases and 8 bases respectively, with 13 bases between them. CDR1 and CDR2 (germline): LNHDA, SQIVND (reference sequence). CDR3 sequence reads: CASSTRRDEQFF. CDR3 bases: TGTGCCAGTTCGACTAGGCGGGATGAGCAGTTCTTC.

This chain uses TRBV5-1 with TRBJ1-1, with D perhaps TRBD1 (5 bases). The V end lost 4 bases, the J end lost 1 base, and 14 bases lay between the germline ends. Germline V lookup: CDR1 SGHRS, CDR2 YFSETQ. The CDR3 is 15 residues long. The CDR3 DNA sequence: TGCGCCAGCAGCCCCGTTGTCGACAGGAACACTGAAGCTTTCTTT. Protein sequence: CASSPVVDRNTEAFF. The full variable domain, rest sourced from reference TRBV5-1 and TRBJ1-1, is KAGVTQTPRYLIKTRGQQVTLSCSPISGHRSVSWYQQTPGQGLQFLFEYFSETQRNKGNFPGRFSGRQFSNSRSEMNVSTLELGDSALYLCASSPVVDRNTEAFFGQGTRLTVV.

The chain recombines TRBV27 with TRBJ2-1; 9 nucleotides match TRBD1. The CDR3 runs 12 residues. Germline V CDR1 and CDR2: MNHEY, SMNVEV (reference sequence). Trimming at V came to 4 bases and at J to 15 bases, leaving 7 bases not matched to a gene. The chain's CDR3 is CASSSHNRGPFF. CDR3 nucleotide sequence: TGTGCCAGCAGTTCCCATAACAGGGGGCCGTTCTTC.

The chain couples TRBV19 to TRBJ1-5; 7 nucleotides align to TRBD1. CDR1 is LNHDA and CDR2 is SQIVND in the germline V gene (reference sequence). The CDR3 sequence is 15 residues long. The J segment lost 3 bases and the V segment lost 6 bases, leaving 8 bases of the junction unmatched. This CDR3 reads CASSEKTGFNQPQHF. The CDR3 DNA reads TGTGCCAGTAGCGAAAAGACAGGGTTCAATCAGCCCCAGCATTTT.

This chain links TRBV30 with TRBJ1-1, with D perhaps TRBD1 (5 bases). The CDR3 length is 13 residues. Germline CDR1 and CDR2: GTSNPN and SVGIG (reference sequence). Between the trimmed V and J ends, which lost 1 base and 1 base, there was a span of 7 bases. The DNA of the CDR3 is TGTGCCTGGAGTGGACAGTCGAACACTGAAGCTTTCTTT. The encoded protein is CAWSGQSNTEAFF.

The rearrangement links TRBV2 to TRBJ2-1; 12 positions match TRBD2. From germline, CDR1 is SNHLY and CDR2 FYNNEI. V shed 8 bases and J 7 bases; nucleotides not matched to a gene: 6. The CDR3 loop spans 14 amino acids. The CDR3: CASHPTSGRNEQFF. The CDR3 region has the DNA TGTGCCAGCCACCCCACTAGCGGGAGGAATGAGCAGTTCTTC. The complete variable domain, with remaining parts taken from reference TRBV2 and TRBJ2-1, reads EPEVTQTPSHQVTQMGQEVILRCVPISNHLYFYWYRQILGQKVEFLVSFYNNEISEKSEIFDDQFSVERPDGSNFTLKIRSTKLEDSAMYFCASHPTSGRNEQFFGPGTRLTVL.

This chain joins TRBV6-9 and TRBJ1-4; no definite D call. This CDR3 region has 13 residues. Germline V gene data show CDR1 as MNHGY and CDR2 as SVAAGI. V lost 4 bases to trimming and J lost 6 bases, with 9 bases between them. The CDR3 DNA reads TGTGCCAGCAGTTCTGACTGGGATGAAAAACTGTTTTTT. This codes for CASSSDWDEKLFF.

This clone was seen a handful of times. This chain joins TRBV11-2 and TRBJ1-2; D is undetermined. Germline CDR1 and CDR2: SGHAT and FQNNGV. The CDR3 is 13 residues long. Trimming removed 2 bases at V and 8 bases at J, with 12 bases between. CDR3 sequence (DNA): TGTGCCAGCAGCTTAAGTCCCGGTCCCGGCTACACCTTC. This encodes CASSLSPGPGYTF.

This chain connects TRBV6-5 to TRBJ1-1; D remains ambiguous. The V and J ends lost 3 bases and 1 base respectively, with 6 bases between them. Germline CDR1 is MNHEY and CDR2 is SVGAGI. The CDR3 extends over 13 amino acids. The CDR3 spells CASSYTQNTEAFF. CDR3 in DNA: TGTGCCAGCAGTTATACACAGAACACTGAAGCTTTCTTT.

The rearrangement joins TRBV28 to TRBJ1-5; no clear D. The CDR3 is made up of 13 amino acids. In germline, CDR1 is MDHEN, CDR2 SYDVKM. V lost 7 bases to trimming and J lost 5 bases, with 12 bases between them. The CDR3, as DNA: TGTGCCAGCAATGAGGGTTGGGATCAGCCCCAGCATTTT. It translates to CASNEGWDQPQHF.

CDR3 residues: CALKTGGNQPQHF. The CDR3 bases are TGTGCCTTGAAAACAGGAGGCAATCAGCCCCAGCATTTT. V and J are TRBV30 and TRBJ1-5, with D perhaps TRBD1 (5 bases). Deletions cut 7 bases from V and 2 bases from J, with 12 bases between. From germline, CDR1 is GTSNPN and CDR2 SVGIG (reference sequence). The CDR3 covers 13 residues.

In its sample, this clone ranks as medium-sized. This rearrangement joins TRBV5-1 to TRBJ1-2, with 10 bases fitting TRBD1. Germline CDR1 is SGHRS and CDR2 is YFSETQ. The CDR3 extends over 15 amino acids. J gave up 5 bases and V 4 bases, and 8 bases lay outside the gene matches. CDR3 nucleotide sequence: TGCGCCAGCAGCCCGGGACAGGGGATTACATATGGCTACACCTTC. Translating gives CASSPGQGITYGYTF.

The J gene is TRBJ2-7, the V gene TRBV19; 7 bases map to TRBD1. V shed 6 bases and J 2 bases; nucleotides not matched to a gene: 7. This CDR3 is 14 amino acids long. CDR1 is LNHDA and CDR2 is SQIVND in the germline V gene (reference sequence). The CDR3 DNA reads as TGTGCCAGTAGCCGGGACAGTGGTACCTACGAGCAGTACTTC. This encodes CASSRDSGTYEQYF.

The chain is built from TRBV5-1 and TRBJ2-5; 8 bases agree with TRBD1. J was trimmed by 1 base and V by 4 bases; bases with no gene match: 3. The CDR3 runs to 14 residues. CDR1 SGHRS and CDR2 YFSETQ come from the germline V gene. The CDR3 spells CASSPTGVQETQYF. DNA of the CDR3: TGCGCCAGCAGCCCGACAGGGGTCCAAGAGACCCAGTACTTC.

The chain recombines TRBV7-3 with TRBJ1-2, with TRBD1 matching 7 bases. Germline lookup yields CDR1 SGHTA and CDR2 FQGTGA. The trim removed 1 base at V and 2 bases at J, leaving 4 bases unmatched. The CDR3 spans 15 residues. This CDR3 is CASSLNRDSNYGYTF. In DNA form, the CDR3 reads TGTGCCAGCAGCTTAAATCGGGACAGCAACTATGGCTACACCTTC.

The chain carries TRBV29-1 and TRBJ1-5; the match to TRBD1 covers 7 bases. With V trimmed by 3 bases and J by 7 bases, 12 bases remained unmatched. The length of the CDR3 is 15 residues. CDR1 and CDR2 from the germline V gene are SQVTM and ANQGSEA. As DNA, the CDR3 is TGCAGCGTTGAGATATCTTCAGGGGGAGAGCAGCCCCAGCATTTT. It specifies CSVEISSGGEQPQHF.